The 19 T cell receptor beta chains given below trace back to one sample, sequenced in a study of cytomegalovirus exposure and HLA in healthy donors. Clones were read by immunoSEQ multiplex PCR, and TCRdb kept only the in-frame ones, dropping some. The sample comprises tens of thousands of clones, approximately 93% of which are singletons, and approximately 0.7% rests with the top ten. The sample was PBMCs. The origin of the receptors is a man aged 18 to 30 in good health and CMV-seronegative.

The rearrangement links TRBV5-4 to TRBJ1-2; no clear D. CDR1 and CDR2 (germline): SGHNT, YYREEE (reference sequence). The germline V and J ends were trimmed by 0 bases and 5 bases, with 8 bases remaining between them. The CDR3 contains 13 residues. CDR3 protein: CASSLGLTYGYTF. CDR3 DNA: TGTGCCAGCAGCTTGGGCTTGACTTATGGCTACACCTTC.

The chain carries TRBV5-1 and TRBJ1-1, with 8 bases identical to TRBD1. Germline V gives CDR1 SGHRS, CDR2 YFSETQ. The CDR3 covers 14 residues. Trimming took 4 bases from V and 6 from J; bases not matched to a gene: 8. The CDR3 spells CASSERTGKAEAFF. The CDR3 DNA reads TGCGCCAGCAGCGAAAGGACAGGGAAGGCTGAAGCTTTCTTT.

The CDR3 DNA sequence: TGTGCCAGCAGCTTAATTGGTCGGGAAGGGAGGGAGCAGTACTTC. Translating it yields CASSLIGREGREQYF. The chain uses TRBV13 and TRBJ2-7, with D maybe TRBD2 (6 bases). V was shortened by 2 bases and J by 7 bases, with 18 bases between the two germline ends. This CDR3 spans 15 amino acids. From germline, CDR1 is PRHDT and CDR2 FYEKMQ (reference sequence).

The CDR3 loop reads CASGPGTGGNTIYF. For the CDR3, the DNA is TGTGCCAGCGGCCCAGGGACAGGGGGAAACACCATATATTTT. The chain has TRBV2 and TRBJ1-3; TRBD1 aligns across 9 bases. The length of the CDR3 is 14 residues. CDR1 and CDR2 (germline): SNHLY, FYNNEI. Trimming cost V 8 bases and J 4 bases; bases outside gene matches: 6.

This sequence joins TRBV10-3 and TRBJ2-7; 12 nucleotides line up with TRBD2. Germline assignment: CDR1 ENHRY and CDR2 SYGVKD. The CDR3 length is 17 residues. J lost 2 bases, V lost 4 bases, and 9 bases had no gene match. The CDR3 DNA follows: TGTGCCATCAGTGGTGGCGGGACTAGCGGGCTAACCTACGAGCAGTACTTC. The encoded protein is CAISGGGTSGLTYEQYF.

The chain has TRBV5-1 and TRBJ1-6, with 7 bases aligning to TRBD1. The CDR3 loop spans 15 amino acids. The germline V gene encodes CDR1 SGHRS and CDR2 YFSETQ. V dropped 4 bases and J dropped 6; count of bases not matched to a gene: 7. The CDR3 DNA reads TGCGCCAGCAGCCCTCAGGGGGTGGGTAATTCACCCCTCCACTTT. Protein sequence: CASSPQGVGNSPLHF.

This clone has only one observation. This CDR3 reads CASSLSIWGSDHYEQYF. The CDR3 bases are TGTGCCAGCAGTTTATCAATTTGGGGTAGCGACCACTACGAGCAGTACTTC. The V call is TRBV28, the J call TRBJ2-7; D is possibly TRBD2 (5 bases). V dropped 1 base and J dropped 3 bases, with 19 bases sitting between them. The germline V gene encodes CDR1 MDHEN and CDR2 SYDVKM. The CDR3 is 17 residues long.

This clone was seen once. The rearrangement uses TRBV5-1 and TRBJ2-1; TRBD2 agrees at 8 bases. J lost 3 bases, V lost 1 base, and 9 bases had no gene match. Germline loops: CDR1 SGHRS, CDR2 YFSETQ. The CDR3 loop spans 17 amino acids. The CDR3 here is CASSLSLREGLYNEQFF. The CDR3 coding sequence is TGCGCCAGCAGCTTGAGTTTACGGGAGGGCCTCTACAATGAGCAGTTCTTC.

The gene calls are TRBV30 and TRBJ1-1, with D perhaps TRBD1 (6 bases). V dropped 4 bases and J dropped 3 bases, with 12 bases sitting between them. The CDR3 runs 13 residues. Germline CDR1 GTSNPN, CDR2 SVGIG (reference sequence). The CDR3 loop reads CAWNLRGDTEAFF. Written as DNA, the CDR3 is TGTGCCTGGAACCTCAGGGGAGACACTGAAGCTTTCTTT.

This chain uses TRBV30 with TRBJ1-2, with unresolved D. V was cut by 0 bases and J by 3 bases, with 5 bases left in between. The germline gives CDR1 GTSNPN, CDR2 SVGIG (reference sequence). This CDR3 has 12 residues. The CDR3 sequence: CAWSVTDYGYTF. CDR3 nucleotides: TGTGCCTGGAGTGTAACTGACTATGGCTACACCTTC.

J is TRBJ2-5 and V is TRBV5-1; TRBD2 matches at 7 bases. The germline CDR1 and CDR2 sequences are SGHRS and YFSETQ. V dropped 4 bases and J dropped 2; count of bases not matched to a gene: 5. The length of the CDR3 is 14 residues. CDR3 sequence (DNA): TGCGCCAGCAGCGTTGGGGGGGTACAAGAGACCCAGTACTTC. This translates into CASSVGGVQETQYF. Full variable domain (missing parts from reference TRBV5-1 and TRBJ2-5): KAGVTQTPRYLIKTRGQQVTLSCSPISGHRSVSWYQQTPGQGLQFLFEYFSETQRNKGNFPGRFSGRQFSNSRSEMNVSTLELGDSALYLCASSVGGVQETQYFGPGTRLLVL.

In this sample, this clone turned up once. The CDR3 loop is CASSHLAILAGRSGNTIYF. Written as DNA, the CDR3 is TGTGCCAGCAGCCACTTAGCGATATTGGCGGGTCGCTCTGGAAACACCATATATTTT. This rearrangement joins TRBV7-8 to TRBJ1-3; D remains unclear. Trimming pared 5 bases from V and 0 bases from J, leaving 23 bases between. The germline V gene has CDR1 SGHVS and CDR2 FQNEAQ. The CDR3 has 19 residues.

The genes are TRBV10-2 and TRBJ1-1; possible D gene TRBD1, 6 bases. The length of the CDR3 is 16 residues. The ends were cut back, 6 bases at V and 1 base at J, with 18 bases in the middle. Germline loops: CDR1 WSHSY, CDR2 SAAADI. The CDR3 bases are TGCGCCAGCAGCCGAATGACAGGCGGGGGGAACACTGAAGCTTTCTTT. It yields the protein CASSRMTGGGNTEAFF.

The chain has TRBV5-4 and TRBJ2-5; D remains unclear. The germline CDR1 and CDR2 sequences are SGHNT and YYREEE (reference sequence). V lost 4 bases, J lost 5 bases, and 15 bases lay in between. The CDR3 has 14 amino acids. In nucleotides, the CDR3 is TGTGCCAGCAGCCCGGTGTCGACTCGCGAGACCCAGTACTTC. It codes for CASSPVSTRETQYF. The entire variable domain, with the rest obtained from reference TRBV5-4 and TRBJ2-5, is as follows: ETGVTQSPTHLIKTRGQQVTLRCSSQSGHNTVSWYQQALGQGPQFIFQYYREEENGRGNFPPRFSGLQFPNYSSELNVNALELDDSALYLCASSPVSTRETQYFGPGTRLLVL.

V gene TRBV4-2 combines with J gene TRBJ1-1, with TRBD1 as a possible D gene (5 bases). The CDR3 consists of 14 residues. Germline loops: CDR1 LGHNA, CDR2 YNFKEQ. Trimming took 4 bases from V and 7 from J, leaving 16 bases between them. CDR3 DNA: TGTGCCAGCAGCCGATGGAGGGCGGACATTGAAGCTTTCTTT. Translated, it gives CASSRWRADIEAFF.

The chain uses TRBV2 and TRBJ2-7, with TRBD1 matching 7 bases. CDR1 and CDR2 (germline): SNHLY, FYNNEI. V shed 7 bases, J shed 0 bases, and the junction held 6 bases outside the gene matches. The length of the CDR3 is 14 residues. As DNA, the CDR3 is TGTGCCAGCAACCGGGACAGCCCCTCCTACGAGCAGTACTTC. Its protein is CASNRDSPSYEQYF.

This clone was observed once. This chain joins TRBV7-2 and TRBJ1-2; 12 positions agree with TRBD1. V dropped 2 bases and J dropped 8; count of bases not matched to a gene: 9. The CDR3 loop spans 16 amino acids. CDR1 is SGHTA, CDR2 FQGNSA, per germline. CDR3 nucleotides: TGTGCCAGCAGCTTATCTCCGGGACAGGGGGCCATAGGCTACACCTTC. It encodes CASSLSPGQGAIGYTF.

This clone was recorded only once. The rearrangement joins TRBV7-3 to TRBJ2-5, with 8 bases lining up with TRBD2. CDR3 length equals 16 residues. The V gene's germline CDR1 is SGHTA and CDR2 FQGTGA. With V trimmed by 2 bases and J by 7 bases, 12 bases remained unmatched. The DNA of the CDR3 is TGTGCCAGCAGCTTATCCCACGGGAGGGGAATTTGGACCCAGTACTTC. It codes for CASSLSHGRGIWTQYF. Combining the CDR3 with reference TRBV7-3 and TRBJ2-5 gives the whole variable domain GAGVSQTPSNKVTEKGKYVELRCDPISGHTALYWYRQSLGQGPEFLIYFQGTGAADDSGLPNDRFFAVRPEGSVSTLKIQRTERGDSAVYLCASSLSHGRGIWTQYFGPGTRLLVL.

The chain links TRBV6-5 to TRBJ2-1; D possibly corresponds to TRBD2 (6 bases). The CDR3 contains 15 residues. The ends were cut back, 2 bases at V and 2 bases at J, with 10 bases in the middle. CDR1 and CDR2 from the germline V gene are MNHEY and SVGAGI. Here the CDR3 reads CASSYGGNTYNEQFF. CDR3 sequence (DNA): TGTGCCAGCAGTTACGGGGGGAACACCTACAATGAGCAGTTCTTC.